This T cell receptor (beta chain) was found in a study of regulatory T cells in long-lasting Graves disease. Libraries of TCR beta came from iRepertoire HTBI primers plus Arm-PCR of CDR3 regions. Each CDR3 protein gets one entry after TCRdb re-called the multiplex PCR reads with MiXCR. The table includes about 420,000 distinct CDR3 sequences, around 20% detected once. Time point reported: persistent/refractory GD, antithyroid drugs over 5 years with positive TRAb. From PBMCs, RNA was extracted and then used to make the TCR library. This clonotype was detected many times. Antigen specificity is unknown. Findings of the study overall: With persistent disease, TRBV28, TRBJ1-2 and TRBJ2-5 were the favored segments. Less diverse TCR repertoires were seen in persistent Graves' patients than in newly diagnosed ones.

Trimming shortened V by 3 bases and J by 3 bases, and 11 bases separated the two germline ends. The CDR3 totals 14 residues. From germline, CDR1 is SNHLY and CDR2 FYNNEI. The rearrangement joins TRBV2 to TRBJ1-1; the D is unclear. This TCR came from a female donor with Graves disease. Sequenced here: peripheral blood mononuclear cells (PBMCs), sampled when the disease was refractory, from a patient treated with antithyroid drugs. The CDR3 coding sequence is TGTGCCAGCAGTGATGAAAGCTGGGACACTGAAGCTTTCTTT. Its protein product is CASSDESWDTEAFF.